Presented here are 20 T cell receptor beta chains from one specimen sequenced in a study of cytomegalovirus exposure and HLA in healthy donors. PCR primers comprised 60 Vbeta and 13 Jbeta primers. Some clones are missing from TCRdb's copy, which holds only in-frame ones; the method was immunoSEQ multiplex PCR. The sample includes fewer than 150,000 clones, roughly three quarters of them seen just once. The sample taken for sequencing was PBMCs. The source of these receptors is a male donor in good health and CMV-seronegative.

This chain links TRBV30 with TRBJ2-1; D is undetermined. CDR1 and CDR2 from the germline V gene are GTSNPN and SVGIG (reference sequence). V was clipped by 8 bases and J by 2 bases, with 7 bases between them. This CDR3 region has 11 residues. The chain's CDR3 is CALEAYNEQFF. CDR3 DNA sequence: TGTGCCCTAGAGGCCTACAATGAGCAGTTCTTC.

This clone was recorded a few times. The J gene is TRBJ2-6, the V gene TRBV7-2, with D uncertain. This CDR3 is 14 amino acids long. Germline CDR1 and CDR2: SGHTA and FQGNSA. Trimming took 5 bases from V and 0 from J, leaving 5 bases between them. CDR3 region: CASSPRSGANVLTF. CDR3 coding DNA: TGTGCCAGCAGCCCTCGCTCTGGGGCCAACGTCCTGACTTTC.

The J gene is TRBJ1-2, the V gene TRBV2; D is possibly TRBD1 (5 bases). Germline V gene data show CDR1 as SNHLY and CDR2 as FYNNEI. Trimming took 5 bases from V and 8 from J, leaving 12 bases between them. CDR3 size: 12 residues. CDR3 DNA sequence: TGTGCCAGCAGTCGTCAGGGTGTCGGCTACACCTTC. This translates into CASSRQGVGYTF.

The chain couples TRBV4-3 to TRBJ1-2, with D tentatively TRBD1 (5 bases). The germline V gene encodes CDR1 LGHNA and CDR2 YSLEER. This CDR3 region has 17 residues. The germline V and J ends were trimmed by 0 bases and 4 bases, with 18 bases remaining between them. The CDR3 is CASSQDHESGISYGYTF. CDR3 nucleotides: TGCGCCAGCAGCCAAGATCATGAGTCAGGGATCTCCTATGGCTACACCTTC.

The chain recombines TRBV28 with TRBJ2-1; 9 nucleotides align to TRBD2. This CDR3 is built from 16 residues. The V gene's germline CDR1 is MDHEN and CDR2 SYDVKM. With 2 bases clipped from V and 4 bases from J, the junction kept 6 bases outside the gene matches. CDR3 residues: CASSLLTSGLYNEQFF. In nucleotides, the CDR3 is TGTGCCAGCAGTTTACTGACTAGCGGACTTTACAATGAGCAGTTCTTC.

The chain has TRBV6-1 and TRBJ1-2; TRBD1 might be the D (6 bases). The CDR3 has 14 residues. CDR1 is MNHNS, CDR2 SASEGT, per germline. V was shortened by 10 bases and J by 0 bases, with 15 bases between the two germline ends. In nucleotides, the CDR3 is TGTGCCACCGCAACAGGGACAACTAACTATGGCTACACCTTC. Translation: CATATGTTNYGYTF.

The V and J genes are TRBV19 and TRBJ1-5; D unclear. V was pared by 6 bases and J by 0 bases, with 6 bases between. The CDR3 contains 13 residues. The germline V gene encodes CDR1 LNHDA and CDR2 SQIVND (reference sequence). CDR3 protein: CASRGSSNQPQHF. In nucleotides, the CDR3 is TGTGCCAGTAGGGGGAGTAGCAATCAGCCCCAGCATTTT.

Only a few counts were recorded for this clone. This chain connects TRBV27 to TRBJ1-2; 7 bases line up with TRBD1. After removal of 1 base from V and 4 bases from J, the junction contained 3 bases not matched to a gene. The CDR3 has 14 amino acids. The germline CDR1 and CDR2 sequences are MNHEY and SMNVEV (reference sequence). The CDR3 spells CASSLLAGGYGYTF. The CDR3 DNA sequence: TGTGCCAGCAGTTTATTAGCAGGGGGCTATGGCTACACCTTC.

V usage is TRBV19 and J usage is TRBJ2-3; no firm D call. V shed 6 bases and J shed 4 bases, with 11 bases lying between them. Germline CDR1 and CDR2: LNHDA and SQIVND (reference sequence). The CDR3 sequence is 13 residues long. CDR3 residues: CASRNLPADTQYF. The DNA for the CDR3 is TGTGCCAGTAGGAACTTACCGGCAGATACGCAGTATTTT.

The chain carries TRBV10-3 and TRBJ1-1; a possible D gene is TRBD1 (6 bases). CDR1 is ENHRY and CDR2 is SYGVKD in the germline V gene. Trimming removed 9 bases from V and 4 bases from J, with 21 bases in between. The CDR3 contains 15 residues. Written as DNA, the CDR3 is TGTGCCATAAAACAGGGTTCCTCTTCGAGCACTGAAGCTTTCTTT. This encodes CAIKQGSSSSTEAFF.

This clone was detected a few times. CDR3 protein: CASSRQGTEAFF. CDR3 DNA sequence: TGCGCCAGCAGCCGACAGGGCACTGAAGCTTTCTTT. This sequence joins TRBV4-1 and TRBJ1-1; TRBD1 aligns across 7 bases. This CDR3 spans 12 amino acids. V shed 4 bases and J 4 bases; nucleotides not matched to a gene: 0. Germline lookup yields CDR1 MGHRA and CDR2 YSYEKL.

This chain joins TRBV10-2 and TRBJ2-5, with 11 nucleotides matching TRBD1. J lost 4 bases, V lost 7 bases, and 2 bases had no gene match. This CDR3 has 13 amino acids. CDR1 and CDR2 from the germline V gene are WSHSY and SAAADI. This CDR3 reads CASMDRGLETQYF. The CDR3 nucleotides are TGCGCCAGCATGGACAGGGGGCTAGAGACCCAGTACTTC.

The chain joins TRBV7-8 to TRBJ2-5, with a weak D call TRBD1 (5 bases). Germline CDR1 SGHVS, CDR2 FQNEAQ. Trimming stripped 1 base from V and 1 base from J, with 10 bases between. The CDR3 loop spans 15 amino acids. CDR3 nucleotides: TGTGCCAGCAGCTTAGGACAGATCTTCCAAGAGACCCAGTACTTC. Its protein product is CASSLGQIFQETQYF. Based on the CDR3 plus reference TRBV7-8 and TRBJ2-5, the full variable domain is GAGVSQSPRYKVAKRGQDVALRCDPISGHVSLFWYQQALGQGPEFLTYFQNEAQLDKSGLPSDRFFAERPEGSVSTLKIQRTQQEDSAVYLCASSLGQIFQETQYFGPGTRLLVL.

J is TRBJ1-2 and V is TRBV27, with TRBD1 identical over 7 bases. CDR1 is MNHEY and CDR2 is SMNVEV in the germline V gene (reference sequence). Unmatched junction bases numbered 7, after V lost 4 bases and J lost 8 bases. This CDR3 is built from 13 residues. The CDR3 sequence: CASSSVDRLGYTF. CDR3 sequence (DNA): TGTGCCAGCAGTTCCGTGGACAGGTTAGGCTACACCTTC.

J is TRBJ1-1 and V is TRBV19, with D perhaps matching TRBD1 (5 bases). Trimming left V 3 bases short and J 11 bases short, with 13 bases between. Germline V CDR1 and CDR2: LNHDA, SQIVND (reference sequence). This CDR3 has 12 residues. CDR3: CASSILGGYAFF. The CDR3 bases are TGTGCCAGTAGTATTCTTGGGGGGTACGCTTTCTTT.

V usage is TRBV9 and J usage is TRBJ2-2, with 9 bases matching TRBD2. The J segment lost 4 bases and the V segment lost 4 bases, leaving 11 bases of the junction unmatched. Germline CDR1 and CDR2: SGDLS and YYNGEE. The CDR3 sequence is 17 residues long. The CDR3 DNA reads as TGTGCCAGCAGCCCTGGAGGAGCGGGGGGTCTCACCGGGGAGCTGTTTTTT. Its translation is CASSPGGAGGLTGELFF.

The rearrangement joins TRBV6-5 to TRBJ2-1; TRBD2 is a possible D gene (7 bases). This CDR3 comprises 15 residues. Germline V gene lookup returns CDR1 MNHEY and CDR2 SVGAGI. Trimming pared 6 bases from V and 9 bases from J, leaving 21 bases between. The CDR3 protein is CASRVNGGGAIEQFF. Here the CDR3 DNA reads TGTGCCAGCAGAGTCAACGGTGGGGGGGCCATTGAGCAGTTCTTC.

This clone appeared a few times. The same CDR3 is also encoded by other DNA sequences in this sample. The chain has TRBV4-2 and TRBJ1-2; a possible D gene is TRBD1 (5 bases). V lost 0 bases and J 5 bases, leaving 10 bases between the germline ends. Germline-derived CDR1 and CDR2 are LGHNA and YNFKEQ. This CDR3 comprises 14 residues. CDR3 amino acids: CASSQDTGFYGYTF. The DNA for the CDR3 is TGTGCCAGCAGCCAAGACACAGGATTTTATGGCTACACCTTC.

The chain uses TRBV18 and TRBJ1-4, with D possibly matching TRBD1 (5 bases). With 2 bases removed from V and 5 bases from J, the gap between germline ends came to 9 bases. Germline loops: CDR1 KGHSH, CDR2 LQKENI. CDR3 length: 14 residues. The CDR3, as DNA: TGTGCCAGCTCACCAGGGCGACAGAATGAAAAACTGTTTTTT. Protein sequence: CASSPGRQNEKLFF.

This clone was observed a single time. The CDR3 DNA reads as TGTGCCTGGAGTCCCCCGAACAGGGGCAATGAGCAGTTCTTC. This gives the protein CAWSPPNRGNEQFF. The chain employs TRBV30 and TRBJ2-1, with 7 bases lining up with TRBD1. CDR3 length: 14 residues. J was trimmed by 6 bases and V by 2 bases; bases with no gene match: 7. Looked up from germline, CDR1 is GTSNPN and CDR2 is SVGIG (reference sequence).